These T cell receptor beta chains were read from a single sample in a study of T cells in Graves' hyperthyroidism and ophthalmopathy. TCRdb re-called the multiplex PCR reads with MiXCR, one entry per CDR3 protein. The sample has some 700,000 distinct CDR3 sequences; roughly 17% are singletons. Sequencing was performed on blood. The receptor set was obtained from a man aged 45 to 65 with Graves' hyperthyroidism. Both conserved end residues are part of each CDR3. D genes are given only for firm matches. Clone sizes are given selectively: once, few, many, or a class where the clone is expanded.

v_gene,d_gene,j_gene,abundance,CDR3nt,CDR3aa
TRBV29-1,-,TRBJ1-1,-,TGCAGCGTTGAACCACAAACCATGAACACTGAAGCTTTCTTT,CSVEPQTMNTEAFF
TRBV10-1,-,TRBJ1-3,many,TGCGCCAGCAGTGCCGCCTCTGGAAACACCATATATTTT,CASSAASGNTIYF
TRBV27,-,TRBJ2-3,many,TGTGCCAGCAGTTTGATAGCGGATAGCACAGATACGCAGTATTTT,CASSLIADSTDTQYF
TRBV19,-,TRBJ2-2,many,TGTGCCAGTAGTATTGGCTTTCGAGAGGGCACCGGGGAGCTGTTTTTT,CASSIGFREGTGELFF
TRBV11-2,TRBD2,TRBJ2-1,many,TGTGCCAGCAGGCCGGGGGGAGGGAGACCTGAGCAGTTCTTC,CASRPGGGRPEQFF
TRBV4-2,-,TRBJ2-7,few,TGTGCCAGCGGGGAGAAGAGTAGGGACTCCTACGAGCAGTACTTC,CASGEKSRDSYEQYF
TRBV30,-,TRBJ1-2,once,TGTGCCTGGAGTCTAAGCTATGGCTACACCTTC,CAWSLSYGYTF
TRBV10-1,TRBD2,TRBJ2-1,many,TGCGCCAGCAGTAGGGGACTAGCGGAGCCCTACAATGAGCAGTTCTTC,CASSRGLAEPYNEQFF
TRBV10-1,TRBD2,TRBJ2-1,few,TGCGCCAGCAGTTCCCGGAACCTCGCGGGAGTTCGGAATGAGCAGTTCTTC,CASSSRNLAGVRNEQFF
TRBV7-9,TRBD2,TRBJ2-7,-,TGTGCCAGCAGCGCCCTAGACGGGCTAGCGGGCGATGCCCATTACGAGCAGTACTTC,CASSALDGLAGDAHYEQYF
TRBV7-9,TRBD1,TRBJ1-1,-,TGTGCCAGCAGCAAACCTTTCCGGGACAGTGGAGCTTTCTTT,CASSKPFRDSGAFF
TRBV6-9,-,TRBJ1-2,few,TGTGCCAGCAGTTGGAACCAGGCCGGGGCCTATGGCTACACCTTC,CASSWNQAGAYGYTF
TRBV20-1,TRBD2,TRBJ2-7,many,TGCAGTGCTAGGGGCGGGAGTTTCCTCGAGCAGTACTTC,CSARGGSFLEQYF
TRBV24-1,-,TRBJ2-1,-,TGTGCCACCAGTGATCCGGGGTACCGGGGGTTCAACAATGAGCAGTTCTTC,CATSDPGYRGFNNEQFF
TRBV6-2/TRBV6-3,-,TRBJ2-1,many,TGTGCCAGCAGTCCCTGGACAGCGCTATCCTACAATGAGCAGTTCTTC,CASSPWTALSYNEQFF
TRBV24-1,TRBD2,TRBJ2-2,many,TGTGCCACCAGTGGCCTAGCGGGACGCCGGTTGAACACCGGGGAGCTGTTTTTT,CATSGLAGRRLNTGELFF
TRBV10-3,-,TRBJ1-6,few,TGTGCCATTTGGGATGTTTCTGGTTCACCCCTCCACTTT,CAIWDVSGSPLHF
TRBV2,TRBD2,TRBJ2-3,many,TGTGCCAGCGTGGGACTAGCCAGCACAGATACGCAGTATTTT,CASVGLASTDTQYF
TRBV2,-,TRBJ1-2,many,TGTGCCAGCAGTAAAGACGGCCCGCCTGGCTACACCTTC,CASSKDGPPGYTF
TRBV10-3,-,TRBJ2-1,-,TGTGCCATCAATCCCCAGGGGGGTAGGGACAATGAGCAGTTCTTC,CAINPQGGRDNEQFF
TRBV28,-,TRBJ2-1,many,TGTGCCAGCAGTTTAGTGGAGGTCTCCTACAATGAGCAGTTCTTC,CASSLVEVSYNEQFF
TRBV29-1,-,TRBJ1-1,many,TGCAGCGTTGTTCGTGGCAGTATGAACACTGAAGCTTTCTTT,CSVVRGSMNTEAFF
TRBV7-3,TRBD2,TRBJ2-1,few,TGTGCCAGCAGCCTAACGGGACTAGCGGGAGGGTCTGAGCAGTTCTTC,CASSLTGLAGGSEQFF
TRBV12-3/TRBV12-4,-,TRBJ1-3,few,TGTGCCAGCAGTGTCGGGAGAGGCGGAGGAAACACCATATATTTT,CASSVGRGGGNTIYF
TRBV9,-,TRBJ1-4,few,TGTGCCAGCAGCGTTTCAGTTGAGGGTGAAAAACTGTTTTTT,CASSVSVEGEKLFF
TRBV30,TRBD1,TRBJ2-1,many,TGTGCCTGGAGTGTATCCAAAGGGGGCTCGGACAATGAGCAGTTCTTC,CAWSVSKGGSDNEQFF
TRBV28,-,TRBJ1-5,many,TGTGCCAGCAGTTTGGCTCGCGAGCCCCAGCATTTT,CASSLAREPQHF
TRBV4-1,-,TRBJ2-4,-,TGCGCCAGCAGCCAAGTGAGGAATAGGGACATTCAGTACTTC,CASSQVRNRDIQYF
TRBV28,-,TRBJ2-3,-,TGTGCCAGCAGTTTCTTTGACAGGGCGGGGACCACAGATACGCAGTATTTT,CASSFFDRAGTTDTQYF
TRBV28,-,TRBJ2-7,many,TGTGCCAGCGGCCTACAGGGCTTCCACGAGCAGTACTTC,CASGLQGFHEQYF
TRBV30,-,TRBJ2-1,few,TGTGCCTGGACATTGACTGGAAGCTCCTACAATGAGCAGTTCTTC,CAWTLTGSSYNEQFF
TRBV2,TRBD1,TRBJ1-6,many,TGTGCCAGCAGTGAAGCTGGTGACAGGGGTGATTCACCCCTCCACTTT,CASSEAGDRGDSPLHF
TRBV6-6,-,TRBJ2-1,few,TGTGCCAGCAGTTATGAGACTCAGAGCTCCTACAATGAGCAGTTCTTC,CASSYETQSSYNEQFF
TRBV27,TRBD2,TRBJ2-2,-,TGTGCCAGCAGTATCACTAGCGGAGCGAACACCGGGGAGCTGTTTTTT,CASSITSGANTGELFF
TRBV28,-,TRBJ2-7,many,TGTGCCAGCAGTTTTGGTTACTACGAGCAGTACTTC,CASSFGYYEQYF
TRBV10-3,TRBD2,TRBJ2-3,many,TGTGCCATCAGTGAGTCGAGAGGGACTAGCGGCCCTTGGGATACGCAGTATTTT,CAISESRGTSGPWDTQYF
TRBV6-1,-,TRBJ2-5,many,TGTGCCAGCAGACCCGAACCAGGACAGCAAGAGACCCAGTACTTC,CASRPEPGQQETQYF
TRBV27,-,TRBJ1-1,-,TGTGCCAGCTATGGACGGTTGAACACTGAAGCTTTCTTT,CASYGRLNTEAFF
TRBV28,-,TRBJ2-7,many,TGTGCCAGCAGTTTTGGTCTGCTTCGAGCCTACGAGCAGTACTTC,CASSFGLLRAYEQYF
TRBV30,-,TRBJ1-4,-,TGTGCCTGGAGTGTCGGGATTGAAAAACTGTTTTTT,CAWSVGIEKLFF
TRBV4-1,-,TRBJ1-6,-,TGCGCCAGCAGCCATTCCGGGACAATGGATTCACCCCTCCACTTT,CASSHSGTMDSPLHF
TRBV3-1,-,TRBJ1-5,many,TGTGCCAGCAGCTCACAGTATTACAGCAATCAGCCCCAGCATTTT,CASSSQYYSNQPQHF
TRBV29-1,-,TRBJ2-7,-,TGCAGGGGGTTGGCCTTTTACGAGCAGTACTTC,CRGLAFYEQYF
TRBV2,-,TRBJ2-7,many,TGTGCCAGCAGGAGTTCCCAGGGAATGAACGAGCAGTACTTC,CASRSSQGMNEQYF
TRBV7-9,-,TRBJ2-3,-,TGTGCCAGCACCAAAGGACGACTAGATACGCAGTATTTT,CASTKGRLDTQYF
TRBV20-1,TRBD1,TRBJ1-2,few,TGCAGTGCTAGGGGGGGACAGGGGGCTCATGGCTACACCTTC,CSARGGQGAHGYTF
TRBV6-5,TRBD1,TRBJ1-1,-,TGTGCCAGCAGTTACCCGACCTCGGACAGGGGATTGGGCACTGAAGCTTTCTTT,CASSYPTSDRGLGTEAFF
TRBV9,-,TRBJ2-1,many,TGTGCCAGCAGCGCCCCCGGGGGGCTAGTTCATAATGAGCAGTTCTTC,CASSAPGGLVHNEQFF
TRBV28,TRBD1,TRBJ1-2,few,TGTGCCAGCAGTAGGGACAGCACGAACTATGGCTACACCTTC,CASSRDSTNYGYTF
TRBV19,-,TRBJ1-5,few,TGTGCCAGTAATGGGGAGTTGCGTCAGCCCCAGCATTTT,CASNGELRQPQHF
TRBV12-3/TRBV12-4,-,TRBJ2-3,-,TGTGCCAGCAGTTTAAACTACCGTAAAACAGATACGCAGTATTTT,CASSLNYRKTDTQYF
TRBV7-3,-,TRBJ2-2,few,TGTGCCAGCAGCTTATCCAGGGACATCCCCGGGGAGCTGTTTTTT,CASSLSRDIPGELFF
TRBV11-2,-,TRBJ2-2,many,TGTGCCAGCAGCTTGACGGGGGAGACGACCGGGGAGCTGTTTTTT,CASSLTGETTGELFF
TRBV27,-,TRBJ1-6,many,TGTGCCAGCACTACTGCGAGTGGAGCCTCCTATAATTCACCCCTCCACTTT,CASTTASGASYNSPLHF
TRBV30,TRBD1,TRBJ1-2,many,TGTGCCTGGAGGACCGGGACAGGGGCCTATGGCTACACCTTC,CAWRTGTGAYGYTF
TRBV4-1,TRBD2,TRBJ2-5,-,TGCGCCAGCAGCCAAGGGGGACTAGCCGGCCAAGAGACCCAGTACTTC,CASSQGGLAGQETQYF
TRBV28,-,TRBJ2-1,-,TGTGCCAGCAGTCTTGACAAGGCAATCAATGAGCAGTTCTTC,CASSLDKAINEQFF
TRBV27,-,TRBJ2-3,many,TGTGCCAGCACCGCGGGCGACGCCACAGATACGCAGTATTTT,CASTAGDATDTQYF
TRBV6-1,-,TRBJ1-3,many,TGTGCCAGCAGGCCGGACAGCTCTGGAAACACCATATATTTT,CASRPDSSGNTIYF